This record concerns one TCR beta chain sequence. The entry originates in a study of blood T cell repertoires in COVID-19. On the study more broadly: The study drew acute and convalescent COVID-19 samples from the United States, Italy and Spain.

Original methodology: How many nucleated cells were present was estimated from reference gene primer amplification. The method was immunoSEQ multiplex PCR; TCRdb's version includes in-frame clones alone and lacks a portion of them. D and trimming were read from the DNA, whereas the V and J calls and clone size are those reported in that table. The sample contains roughly 80,000 clones, more than 90% of which appear only once. The CDR3 loop spans 14 amino acids. Germline values: CDR1 MNHEY, CDR2 SMNVEV (reference sequence). Deletions cut 6 bases from V and 4 bases from J, with 16 bases between. Sequences were obtained from peripheral blood. The sequence was obtained from a woman at least 80 years old with active or convalescent COVID-19. This chain connects TRBV27 to TRBJ2-7; TRBD1 is a possible D gene (7 bases). CDR3 sequence (DNA): TGTGCCAGCAGGGGCGGGACAGTCCTATACGAGCAGTACTTC. This sequence encodes CASRGGTVLYEQYF.